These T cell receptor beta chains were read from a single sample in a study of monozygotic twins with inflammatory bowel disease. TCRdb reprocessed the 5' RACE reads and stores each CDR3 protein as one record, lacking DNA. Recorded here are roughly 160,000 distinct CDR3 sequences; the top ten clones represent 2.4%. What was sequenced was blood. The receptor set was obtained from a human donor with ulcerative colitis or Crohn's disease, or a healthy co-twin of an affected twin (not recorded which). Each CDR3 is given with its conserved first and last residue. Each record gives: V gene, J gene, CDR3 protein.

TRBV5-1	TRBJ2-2	CASSRAIAALAGELFF
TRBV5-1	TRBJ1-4	CASSDGHQGAGEKLFF
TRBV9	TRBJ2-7	CASSPNPEGHEQYF
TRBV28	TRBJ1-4	CASSQERTGGASKLFF
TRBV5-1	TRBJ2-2	CASSLVFAGQASGELFF
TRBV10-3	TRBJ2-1	CAISESRDRVVYNEQFF
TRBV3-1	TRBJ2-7	CASSQDATGREQYF
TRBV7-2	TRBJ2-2	CASSFGRNTGELFF
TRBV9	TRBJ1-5	CASSIGGEPRGNQPQHF
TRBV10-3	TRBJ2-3	CAIRTPSGSGNTDTQYF
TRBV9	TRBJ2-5	CASSMDQGQETQYF
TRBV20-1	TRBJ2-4	CSARDVLAGARIQYF
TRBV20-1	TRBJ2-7	CSARTSGRFDEQYF
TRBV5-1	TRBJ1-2	CASSLDGENFYGYTF
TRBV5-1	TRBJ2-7	CASSLAGRGGRDEQYF
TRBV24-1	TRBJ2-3	CATSDPVPTAYPRPNTQYF
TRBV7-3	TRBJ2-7	CASSLQWTGDAAEQYF
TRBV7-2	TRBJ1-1	CASSLAHRRAFF
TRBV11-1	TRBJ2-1	CASSLVMARGWVRGYNEQFF
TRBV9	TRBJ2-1	CASSPQTSGRPYNEQFF
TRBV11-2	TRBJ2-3	CASRELTDTQYF
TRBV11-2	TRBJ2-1	CASSFPGTSGNNYNEQFF
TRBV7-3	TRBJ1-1	CASSLNGGESTEAFF
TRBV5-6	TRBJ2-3	CASSGPTRDRDGTDTQYF
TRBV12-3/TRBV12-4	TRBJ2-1	CASSLISKPWEQFF
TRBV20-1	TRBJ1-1	CSAHTGTVSEAFF
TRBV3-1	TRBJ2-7	CASSQTMGIEQYF
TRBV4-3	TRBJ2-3	CASSQEVQGEGASDTQYF
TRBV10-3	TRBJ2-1	CAISELLGQAYEQFF
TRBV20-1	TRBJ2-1	CSARDLTSGKTYNEQFF
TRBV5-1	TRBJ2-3	CASSLEPEIDTQYF